This TCR beta chain was sequenced during a study of blood T cell repertoires in COVID-19. Study summary: The cDNA or gDNA used as material had been derived from T cells, B-cell-depleted T cells, or PBMCs.

In the original analysis: Amplification from reference gene primers served as the basis for estimated nucleated cell counts. The table came from immunoSEQ multiplex PCR; TCRdb's copy has only in-frame clones and leaves some out. The D gene and trimming were derived from the DNA, and the V and J assignments and clone size from that table. The sample carries some 350,000 clones, more than 70% recorded once. The V gene's germline CDR1 is MNHEY and CDR2 SVGAGI. V was trimmed by 6 bases and J by 3 bases, leaving 14 bases between them. The CDR3 is 15 amino acids. This receptor was taken from a man aged 30 to 45 with active or convalescent COVID-19. This chain uses TRBV6-5 with TRBJ1-4, with a possible D match to TRBD1 (6 bases). Material for sequencing was peripheral blood. Written as DNA, the CDR3 is TGTGCCAGCAGCCTTGACAGGTTCCCTAATGAAAAACTGTTTTTT. Amino acids: CASSLDRFPNEKLFF.